The T cell receptor (beta chain) under discussion was sequenced for a study of blood T cell repertoires in COVID-19. For the study at large: The study drew acute and convalescent COVID-19 samples from the United States, Italy and Spain. T cells, B-cell-depleted T cells, or PBMCs supplied cDNA or gDNA.

Original handling: Amplified reference gene primers provided the basis for estimating nucleated cell counts. Clones were read by immunoSEQ multiplex PCR, and TCRdb kept only the in-frame ones, dropping some. That table furnishes V, J and clone size, whereas the DNA furnished D and trimming. The data show a few hundred thousand clones, 85% seen once. This clone was seen a single time. CDR1 and CDR2 (germline): KGHSH, LQKENI. This CDR3 comprises 15 residues. V dropped 0 bases and J dropped 5; count of bases not matched to a gene: 3. The V gene is TRBV18, the J gene TRBJ2-2, with 7 bases fitting TRBD1. The TCR comes from a man over 45 with active or convalescent COVID-19. Input material: peripheral blood. The chain's CDR3 is CASSPPTGFTGELFF. The DNA of the CDR3 is TGTGCCAGCTCACCACCGACAGGGTTTACCGGGGAGCTGTTTTTT.